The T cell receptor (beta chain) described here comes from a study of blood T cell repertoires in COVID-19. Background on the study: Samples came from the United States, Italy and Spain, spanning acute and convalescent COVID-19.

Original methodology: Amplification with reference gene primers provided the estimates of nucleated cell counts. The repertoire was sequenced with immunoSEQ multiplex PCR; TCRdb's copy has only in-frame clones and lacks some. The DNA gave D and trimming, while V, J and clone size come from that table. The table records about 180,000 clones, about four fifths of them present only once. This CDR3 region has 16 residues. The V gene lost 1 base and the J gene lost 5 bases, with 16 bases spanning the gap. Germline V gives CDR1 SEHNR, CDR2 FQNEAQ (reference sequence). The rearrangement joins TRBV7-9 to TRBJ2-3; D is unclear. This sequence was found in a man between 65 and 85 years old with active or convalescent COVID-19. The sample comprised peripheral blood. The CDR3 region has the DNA TGTGCCAGCAGCTTAGATGCAGGAAGTCTAAGAGATACGCAGTATTTT. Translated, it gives CASSLDAGSLRDTQYF.